A selection of T cell receptor beta chains follows, all from one sample in a study of T cell responses to AZD1222 COVID-19 vaccine. Libraries were prepared by immunoSEQ multiplex PCR; TCRdb keeps only in-frame clonotypes and omits some of them. The table has 120,000 to 150,000 clones, 90% to 95% seen once; the top ten hold 1.5% to 2%. The sample here was peripheral blood, taken on day 0 of AZD1222 vaccination. All receptors derive from an adult in good health. The CDR3 runs from the conserved cysteine through the conserved F or W. Each record gives: V gene, J gene, clone size, D gene, CDR3 DNA, CDR3 protein. D genes are given only for firm matches. A clone size is listed for some rows: how often the clone was seen (once, few, many), or a class if it is expanded.

>TRBV3-1/TRBV3-2|TRBJ1-1|-|-
TGTGCCAGCAGCCGCGGGAGCCCGGGGAACACTGAAGCTTTCTTT
CASSRGSPGNTEAFF
>TRBV27|TRBJ1-4|-|-
TGTGCCAGCAGTTTTGGGTCGACAACTAATGAAAAACTGTTTTTT
CASSFGSTTNEKLFF
>TRBV3-1/TRBV3-2|TRBJ2-7|-|TRBD2
TGTGCCAGCAGCCAAGATGCCAGCGGGAGTAACGAGCAGTACTTC
CASSQDASGSNEQYF
>TRBV6-5|TRBJ2-3|-|-
TGTGCCAGCACCCCAGGCGGTGGGACAGATACGCAGTATTTT
CASTPGGGTDTQYF
>TRBV11-2|TRBJ1-3|-|-
TGTGCCAGCAGCTTAGATCGGACAGAGCGAAACACCATATATTTT
CASSLDRTERNTIYF
>TRBV5-4|TRBJ2-3|-|-
TGTGCCAGCAGTTTCACCGGGACGACAGATACGCAGTATTTT
CASSFTGTTDTQYF
>TRBV5-1|TRBJ2-1|-|-
TGCGCCAGCAGCTTGGGGGGCGGAATTTCCTACAATGAGCAGTTCTTC
CASSLGGGISYNEQFF
>TRBV4-1|TRBJ1-5|-|TRBD1
TGCGCCAGCAGCCTACAGGGGAGCAATCAGCCCCAGCATTTT
CASSLQGSNQPQHF
>TRBV9|TRBJ1-1|-|-
TGTGCCAGCAGCGAAGAGGGGTGGGGGAACACTGAAGCTTTCTTT
CASSEEGWGNTEAFF
>TRBV9|TRBJ2-3|-|TRBD2
TGTGCCAGCAGCGTAGAGCGGGGGGGCGAAAATACGCAGTATTTT
CASSVERGGENTQYF
>TRBV6-5|TRBJ1-6|-|-
TGTGCCAGCCAGGAGGACACCTCACCCCTCCACTTT
CASQEDTSPLHF
>TRBV5-6|TRBJ1-2|once|-
TGTGCCAGCAGCCCATTGGGGGGTGAAGGCTACACCTTC
CASSPLGGEGYTF